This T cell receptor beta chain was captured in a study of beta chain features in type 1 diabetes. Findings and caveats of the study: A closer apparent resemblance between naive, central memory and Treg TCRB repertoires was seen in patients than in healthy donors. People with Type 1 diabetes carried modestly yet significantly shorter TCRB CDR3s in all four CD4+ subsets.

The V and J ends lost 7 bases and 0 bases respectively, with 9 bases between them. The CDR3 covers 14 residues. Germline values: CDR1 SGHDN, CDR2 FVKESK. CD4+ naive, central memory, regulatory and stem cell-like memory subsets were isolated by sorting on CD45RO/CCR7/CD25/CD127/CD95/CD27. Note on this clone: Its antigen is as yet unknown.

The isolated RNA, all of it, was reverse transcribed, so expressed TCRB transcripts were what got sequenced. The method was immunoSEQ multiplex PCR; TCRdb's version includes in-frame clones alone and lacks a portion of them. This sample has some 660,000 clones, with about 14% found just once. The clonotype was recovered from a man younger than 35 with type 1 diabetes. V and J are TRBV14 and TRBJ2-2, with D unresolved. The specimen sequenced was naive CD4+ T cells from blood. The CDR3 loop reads CASKSYTNTGELFF. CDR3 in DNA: TGTGCCAGCAAATCCTACACGAACACCGGGGAGCTGTTTTTT.